The rows below give T cell receptor beta chains drawn from one sample of a study of cytomegalovirus exposure and HLA in healthy donors. Some clones are missing from TCRdb's copy, which holds only in-frame ones; the method was immunoSEQ multiplex PCR. The table lists about 73,000 clones, roughly 96% of them singletons, with 3% to 4% in the top ten. Material: PBMCs. Receptors were obtained from a man between 18 and 29 years old in good health and CMV-seronegative. The CDR3 runs from the conserved cysteine through the conserved F or W.

j_call,v_call,cdr3_aa
TRBJ2-7,TRBV4-1,CASSQDSWDRFDYEQYF
TRBJ2-6,TRBV30,CAFPGGLVGANVLTF
TRBJ2-1,TRBV27,CASSPPRGFYEQFF
TRBJ1-2,TRBV6-1,CASSERSRGYYGYTF
TRBJ1-2,TRBV28,CASSLLEGRGRYGYTF
TRBJ2-7,TRBV5-1,CASSLAGWWRGSDEQYF
TRBJ1-1,TRBV2,CASSLGIAGNTEAFF
TRBJ2-2,TRBV7-9,CASSPAGTGELFF
TRBJ1-1,TRBV28,CASSYRLGGTEAFF
TRBJ1-2,TRBV10-3,CAISDDRGGYGYTF
TRBJ1-1,TRBV5-6,CASSLGQGAISEAFF
TRBJ2-3,TRBV4-3,CASSLLAGETDTQYF
TRBJ2-7,TRBV5-1,CASSLPTDGTYEQYF
TRBJ1-1,TRBV29-1,CSVESLPEAFF
TRBJ2-7,TRBV11-2,CASSNRGSGGYEQYF
TRBJ1-4,TRBV7-9,CASSLQTNEKLFF
TRBJ2-3,TRBV29-1,CSVEARGSADTQYF
TRBJ2-1,TRBV9,CASSGREGNEQFF
TRBJ2-1,TRBV5-1,CASSLGLAGENYNEQFF
TRBJ1-4,TRBV6-5,CASSYMDSSNEKLFF
TRBJ1-1,TRBV27,CASSLGRNTEAFF
TRBJ1-1,TRBV30,CAWIPGLENTEAFF
TRBJ2-3,TRBV7-3,CASSQYGTSGGRDTQYF
TRBJ2-3,TRBV27,CASSLLWATDTQYF
TRBJ2-2,TRBV19,CASSLGHQVSTGELFF
TRBJ1-1,TRBV30,CAWGLGGIVAEAFF
TRBJ2-7,TRBV4-2,CASSQEGGLSYEQYF
TRBJ2-2,TRBV5-1,CASSLGTRTGGIRNTGELFF
TRBJ1-4,TRBV30,CAWSPRTGEFEKLFF
TRBJ2-7,TRBV9,CASSETGGPTYEQYF
TRBJ2-7,TRBV19,CASSITGPYEQYF
TRBJ1-5,TRBV28,CASSPHRGGGNQPQHF
TRBJ1-1,TRBV4-1,CASTSAGGAEAFF
TRBJ1-4,TRBV30,CAWSPRQGATNEKLFF
TRBJ2-7,TRBV5-4,CASSLGTSGGREQYF
TRBJ2-7,TRBV25-1,CASRPDISEQYF
TRBJ1-5,TRBV15,CATSRVPDSREPQHF
TRBJ1-2,TRBV28,CASTRQANYGYTF
TRBJ2-5,TRBV2,CASSEDPGWAQYF
TRBJ2-3,TRBV27,CASSFISSRGDTQYF
TRBJ1-1,TRBV5-6,CASSLGAGTTEAFF
TRBJ2-6,TRBV5-5,CASSLAHGSGANVLTF
TRBJ1-1,TRBV2,CASSDPGGNTEAFF
TRBJ1-1,TRBV4-3,CASTNGRGTEAFF
TRBJ1-2,TRBV27,CASRPTGRFNYGYTF
TRBJ1-3,TRBV27,CASSLRTPIDGNTIYF
TRBJ2-2,TRBV4-3,CASSQAPVTGPANTGELFF
TRBJ2-7,TRBV9,CASSPGGARYEQYF